The present T cell receptor beta chain was sequenced within a study of tumor and adjacent non-tumor tissue in lung cancer. RNA was extracted from bulk tissue without any cell sorting. Newly diagnosed lung cancer patients had thoracic surgery in China, August–late 2014, without prior chemotherapy. This clonotype was counted only a few times. Its target is not known. The CDR3 does not end in the conserved phenylalanine or tryptophan, so this is likely a read error. The DNA is omitted, as the CDR3 cannot be located on it reliably, and the CDR3 follows TCRdb's listing. General study results and limits: Tumor repertoires had a smaller top 100 clone share than normal lung.

The CDR3 spans 14 amino acids, including both terminal residues. CDR1 is SGHAT and CDR2 is FQNNGV in the germline V gene. TCRbeta libraries were built with three rounds of nested PCR, modified from ARM-PCR. TCRdb re-called the multiplex PCR reads through MiXCR, storing one row per CDR3 protein. The table lists approximately 120,000 distinct CDR3 sequences, more than 70% of them singletons. This TCR was sampled from a woman aged 55-75 years with non-small cell lung cancer. The V call is TRBV11-2, the J call TRBJ1-6. Source material: lung tumor tissue. CDR3: CASSLESSNSPPHL.